This T cell receptor (beta chain) was sequenced for a study of cytomegalovirus exposure and HLA in healthy donors. The V and J ends lost 4 bases and 2 bases respectively, with 16 bases between them. Germline V gene data show CDR1 as LNHDA and CDR2 as SQIVND (reference sequence). This CDR3 is built from 16 residues. Generated by immunoSEQ multiplex PCR, the TCRdb table keeps only in-frame clones and is missing some. Altogether tens of thousands of clones are present, about 94% being singletons, with the ten largest covering 0.95% to 1.3%. This clone was seen a single time. This TCR derives from a woman aged 25 to 39 in good health and CMV-seropositive. The rearrangement joins TRBV19 to TRBJ2-3, with D tentatively TRBD2 (6 bases). The sequenced material came from PBMCs. The CDR3 nucleotides are TGTGCCAGTAGTAGTGTGGCGGGAAGGTCCACAGATACGCAGTATTTT. The encoded protein is CASSSVAGRSTDTQYF. The whole variable domain, filled in from reference TRBV19 and TRBJ2-3, reads DGGITQSPKYLFRKEGQNVTLSCEQNLNHDAMYWYRQDPGQGLRLIYYSQIVNDFQKGDIAEGYSVSREKKESFPLTVTSAQKNPTAFYLCASSSVAGRSTDTQYFGPGTRLTVL.